The present T cell receptor (beta chain) was sequenced within a study of cytomegalovirus exposure and HLA in healthy donors. Background on the study: In a previous analysis, some 110 million unique TCR beta sequences were found from 150 million to 200 million T cells.

Study findings and constraints: The study listed 150 to 200 cytomegalovirus-associated TCR beta chains. Earlier analysis yielded a pattern in which most TCR beta V segments were productive about 87% or about 30% of the time. A later analysis found most CMV-associated TCR beta chains apparently HLA-restricted.

PCR primers comprised 60 Vbeta and 13 Jbeta primers. Profiling relied on immunoSEQ multiplex PCR, and the TCRdb table lists in-frame clones only, not all of them. The sample lists roughly 200,000 clones; around 80% were seen once. With V trimmed by 5 bases and J by 6 bases, 6 bases remained unmatched. Germline V lookup: CDR1 SGHTA, CDR2 FQGNSA. CDR3 length equals 16 residues. A remark on this clone: The antigen remains undetermined.

Source material: PBMCs. The source of this sequence is a man aged 45 to 65 in good health and CMV-seronegative. The chain joins TRBV7-2 to TRBJ2-3, with 15 positions matching TRBD2. The CDR3 DNA sequence: TGTGCCAGCAGCCTCGGGACTAGCGGGAGGATGGATACGCAGTATTTT. Translation gives CASSLGTSGRMDTQYF.